The clone carrying this T cell receptor beta chain showed up many times. Its antigen is currently unknown. Using RNA transcripts as the source, TCR beta CDR3 regions were amplified. The primer set for the first-round RT-PCR of the TCR CDR3 was HTBI. Each CDR3 protein is one row after TCRdb ran MiXCR on the multiplex PCR reads. The data show 350,000 to 450,000 distinct CDR3 sequences, approximately 14% seen once. Germline V gene data show CDR1 as GTSNPN and CDR2 as SVGIG (reference sequence). After removal of 0 bases from V and 9 bases from J, the junction contained 11 bases not matched to a gene. The CDR3 extends over 15 amino acids. This sample stems from a study of T cells in Graves' hyperthyroidism and ophthalmopathy. Study results and caveats: Blood shared most expanded thyroid clonotypes above 0.001.

The sequencing sample was made of blood. The chain joins TRBV30 to TRBJ2-1; 7 positions match TRBD2. This TCR derives from a woman between 55 and 75 years old with Graves' hyperthyroidism. The CDR3, as DNA: TGTGCCTGGAGTGTACTCGAGGCGGGAGTGGCTGAGCAGTTCTTC. Protein product: CAWSVLEAGVAEQFF.